A single sample is the source of the 31 T cell receptor beta chains below, sequenced in a study of cytomegalovirus exposure and HLA in healthy donors. 60 Vbeta and 13 Jbeta primers were used in PCR. Libraries were prepared by immunoSEQ multiplex PCR; TCRdb keeps only in-frame clonotypes and omits some of them. Of 160,000 or so clones in the sample, 60% to 80% were seen once. The specimen was PBMCs. The receptors shown here come from a middle-aged man in good health and CMV-seropositive.

V and J are TRBV27 and TRBJ1-2, with D possibly TRBD1 on 6 matching bases. Per germline, CDR1 MNHEY and CDR2 SMNVEV (reference sequence). The CDR3 length is 15 residues. The V and J ends lost 1 base and 2 bases respectively, with 11 bases between them. This chain's CDR3 is CASSLYYGQNYGYTF. The DNA for the CDR3 is TGTGCCAGCAGTTTATACTACGGACAGAACTATGGCTACACCTTC.

Comment on this clone: At one boundary the junction diverges from the germline segment, which might be a read error. This rearrangement joins TRBV9 to TRBJ1-3; perhaps TRBD1 as D (5 bases). Germline-derived CDR1 and CDR2 are SGDLS and YYNGEE. This CDR3 contains 16 residues. CDR3 loop: CASGVDGGARGNTIYF. The CDR3 bases are TGTGCCAGCGGCGTAGACGGTGGGGCGCGGGGAAACACCATATATTTT.

As concerns this clone: Mismatch with germline at one junction end may stem from a read error. The chain is built from TRBV7-2 and TRBJ1-1; the D gene is possibly TRBD1 (5 bases). Germline V lookup: CDR1 SGHTA, CDR2 FQGNSA. This CDR3 is built from 15 residues. This chain's CDR3 is CASSFWGGVNIEAFF. In DNA form, the CDR3 reads TGTGCCAGCAGCTTTTGGGGGGGGGTGAACATTGAAGCTTTCTTT. Using reference TRBV7-2 and TRBJ1-1 for the parts outside the CDR3, the full variable domain is GAGVSQSPSNKVTEKGKDVELRCDPISGHTALYWYRQSLGQGLEFLIYFQGNSAPDKSGLPSDRFSAERTGGSVSTLTIQRTQQEDSAVYLCASSFWGGVNIEAFFGQGTRLTVV.

V is TRBV5-1 and J is TRBJ1-1, with D perhaps TRBD1 (5 bases). The germline V and J ends were trimmed by 0 bases and 10 bases, with 16 bases remaining between them. CDR1 and CDR2 (germline): SGHRS, YFSETQ. There are 14 residues in the CDR3. CDR3: CASSLESSGLGAFF. The CDR3 nucleotides read TGCGCCAGCAGCTTGGAATCTTCAGGGCTTGGAGCTTTCTTT.

The CDR3 sequence is CASSLQGGMNTEAFF. In DNA form, the CDR3 reads TGCGCCAGCAGCTTACAGGGGGGAATGAACACTGAAGCTTTCTTT. The chain has TRBV5-1 and TRBJ1-1; 8 nucleotides agree with TRBD1. CDR1 and CDR2 from the germline V gene are SGHRS and YFSETQ. The CDR3 has 15 residues. J lost 0 bases, V lost 2 bases, and 3 bases had no gene match. The whole variable domain, remainder taken from reference TRBV5-1 and TRBJ1-1, is KAGVTQTPRYLIKTRGQQVTLSCSPISGHRSVSWYQQTPGQGLQFLFEYFSETQRNKGNFPGRFSGRQFSNSRSEMNVSTLELGDSALYLCASSLQGGMNTEAFFGQGTRLTVV.

A few counts support this clone. The gene calls are TRBV10-3 and TRBJ1-2; D is unresolved. Deletions cut 5 bases from V and 0 bases from J, with 7 bases between. The germline V gene has CDR1 ENHRY and CDR2 SYGVKD. The CDR3 is made up of 13 amino acids. CDR3 sequence reads: CAISRDTNYGYTF. CDR3 coding DNA: TGTGCCATCAGTCGGGATACTAACTATGGCTACACCTTC.

The chain employs TRBV6-5 and TRBJ2-7, with TRBD2 matching over 12 bases. V lost 5 bases to trimming and J lost 2 bases; unmatched junction nucleotides: 4. The germline CDR1 and CDR2 sequences are MNHEY and SVGAGI. CDR3 length: 15 residues. The DNA of the CDR3 is TGTGCCAGCAGTATACTAGCGGGGGGCGCCTACGAGCAGTACTTC. Its protein is CASSILAGGAYEQYF.

Comment on this clone: Other nucleotide sequences in the sample specify the same CDR3. The chain has TRBV9 and TRBJ1-1; TRBD1 aligns across 7 bases. The CDR3 sequence is 15 residues long. Germline assignment: CDR1 SGDLS and CDR2 YYNGEE. Trimming cost V 0 bases and J 0 bases; bases outside gene matches: 2. DNA for the CDR3: TGTGCCAGCAGCGTAGGGGGACAGATGAACACTGAAGCTTTCTTT. Translation: CASSVGGQMNTEAFF.

The rearrangement joins TRBV29-1 to TRBJ2-7; D gene ambiguous. The CDR3 extends over 11 amino acids. V was trimmed by 0 bases and J by 9 bases, leaving 9 bases between them. In germline, CDR1 is SQVTM, CDR2 ANQGSEA. CDR3 coding DNA: TGCAGCGTTGAAGATTTCCGTTGGCAGTACTTC. It encodes CSVEDFRWQYF.

The V gene is TRBV30, the J gene TRBJ2-7; 15 nucleotides line up with TRBD2. The V gene's germline CDR1 is GTSNPN and CDR2 SVGIG (reference sequence). CDR3 length: 17 residues. Trimming removed 0 bases from V and 4 bases from J; junction bases left unmatched: 7. The CDR3 sequence: CAWSVTGLAGGRYEQYF. The CDR3 nucleotides read TGTGCCTGGAGTGTTACCGGACTAGCGGGGGGGCGGTACGAGCAGTACTTC.

The chain carries TRBV27 and TRBJ2-1; 14 bases are a match to TRBD2. CDR1 is MNHEY and CDR2 is SMNVEV in the germline V gene (reference sequence). This CDR3 comprises 17 residues. Unmatched junction bases numbered 8, after V lost 0 bases and J lost 10 bases. The CDR3 reads CASSLSGTSGGVNEQFF. As DNA, the CDR3 is TGTGCCAGCAGTTTATCGGGGACTAGCGGGGGTGTTAACGAGCAGTTCTTC.

The table lists this clone with a few counts. The genes are TRBV5-4 and TRBJ2-7, with 8 bases lining up with TRBD2. Unmatched junction bases numbered 10, after V lost 5 bases and J lost 3 bases. The V gene's germline CDR1 is SGHNT and CDR2 YYREEE (reference sequence). The CDR3 spans 15 residues. CDR3 bases: TGTGCCAGCAGTCACGGGACTAGTAATAGCTACGAGCAGTACTTC. This translates into CASSHGTSNSYEQYF.

The rearrangement uses TRBV5-1 and TRBJ2-7; TRBD1 aligns across 12 bases. V lost 4 bases, J lost 3 bases, and 5 bases stayed unmatched. The length of the CDR3 is 15 residues. Germline CDR1 reads SGHRS; CDR2 reads YFSETQ. CDR3 residues: CASSQGTGGLYEQYF. The DNA for the CDR3 is TGCGCCAGCAGCCAGGGGACAGGGGGCCTCTACGAGCAGTACTTC.

The CDR3 sequence is CASSYTGEKLFF. CDR3 coding DNA: TGTGCCAGCAGTTACACAGGTGAAAAACTGTTTTTT. This sequence joins TRBV6-6 and TRBJ1-4; TRBD1 might be the D (5 bases). The CDR3 runs to 12 residues. With 2 bases removed from V and 7 bases from J, the gap between germline ends came to 5 bases. The V gene's germline CDR1 is MNHNY and CDR2 SVGAGI (reference sequence).

Points on this clone: The junction and the germline gene differ at one end; a read error may be behind it. This chain connects TRBV4-3 to TRBJ2-6, with 7 bases fitting TRBD1. This CDR3 has 18 amino acids. Germline CDR1 LGHNA, CDR2 YSLEER. The CDR3 sequence is CASSQEFEGAYGANVLAF. The CDR3 DNA sequence: TGCGCCAGCAGCCAAGAATTCGAGGGGGCGTATGGGGCCAACGTCCTGGCTTTC.

This clone was counted a few times. This CDR3 is also generated by other DNA sequences in the sample. The CDR3 nucleotides read TGCGCCAGCAGTTCTCGACTAGCGGGGAAGGACAATGAGCAGTTCTTC. It yields the protein CASSSRLAGKDNEQFF. The chain is built from TRBV10-1 and TRBJ2-1, with TRBD2 matching 11 bases. This CDR3 contains 16 residues. J gave up 5 bases and V 5 bases, and 8 bases lay outside the gene matches. Germline lookup yields CDR1 WNHNN and CDR2 SYGVQD (reference sequence).

This clone was found once. This chain joins TRBV4-3 and TRBJ2-7; maybe TRBD2 (6 bases). Trimming shortened V by 3 bases and J by 5 bases, and 8 bases separated the two germline ends. CDR1 and CDR2 (germline): LGHNA, YSLEER. The CDR3 length is 12 residues. CDR3 nucleotide sequence: TGCGCCAGCAGCCAGGGGGGTCACGAGCAGTACTTC. Residues: CASSQGGHEQYF.

The chain recombines TRBV11-2 with TRBJ2-1; maybe TRBD1 (5 bases). This CDR3 has 15 amino acids. V was cut by 5 bases and J by 0 bases, with 11 bases left in between. CDR1 SGHAT and CDR2 FQNNGV come from the germline V gene. The CDR3 coding sequence is TGTGCCAGCAGCAGGGGCGCAGTCTCCTACAATGAGCAGTTCTTC. This gives the protein CASSRGAVSYNEQFF.

In this sample, this clone turned up once. V is TRBV19 and J is TRBJ2-1; D ambiguous. The CDR3 consists of 13 residues. Trimming pared 6 bases from V and 6 bases from J, leaving 12 bases between. Germline CDR1 is LNHDA and CDR2 is SQIVND (reference sequence). The CDR3 loop reads CASRDDSFNEQFF. The CDR3 coding sequence is TGTGCCAGTAGAGATGACTCGTTCAATGAGCAGTTCTTC.

V is TRBV9 and J is TRBJ2-2; 7 bases align to TRBD2. This CDR3 region has 17 residues. Trimming took 4 bases from V and 5 from J; bases not matched to a gene: 14. CDR1 and CDR2 from the germline V gene are SGDLS and YYNGEE. The CDR3 nucleotides are TGTGCCAGCAGCATTTCCGCGCACGGGGGGAGGACCGGGGAGCTGTTTTTT. It specifies CASSISAHGGRTGELFF. Supplemented by reference TRBV9 and TRBJ2-2, the full variable domain reads DSGVTQTPKHLITATGQRVTLRCSPRSGDLSVYWYQQSLDQGLQFLIQYYNGEERAKGNILERFSAQQFPDLHSELNLSSLELGDSALYFCASSISAHGGRTGELFFGEGSRLTVL.

V usage is TRBV7-3 and J usage is TRBJ1-2; D uncertain. The V and J ends lost 2 bases and 4 bases respectively, with 14 bases between them. Germline V lookup: CDR1 SGHTA, CDR2 FQGTGA. There are 15 residues in the CDR3. The CDR3 region is CASSLGAGMGYGYTF. As DNA, the CDR3 is TGTGCCAGCAGCTTAGGCGCGGGGATGGGCTATGGCTACACCTTC.

The chain recombines TRBV7-6 with TRBJ1-1; D is perhaps TRBD1 (6 bases). CDR3 length: 15 residues. Germline-derived CDR1 and CDR2 are SGHVS and FNYEAQ. V lost 1 base and J lost 4, with 13 bases in between. In DNA, the CDR3 is TGTGCCAGCAGCTTAGTGACCCAAGGGGGCACTGAAGCTTTCTTT. Translated, it gives CASSLVTQGGTEAFF.

Comments on this clone: The germline gene is not matched at one end of the junction; a read error may be the cause. The chain carries TRBV2 and TRBJ1-2, with 12 bases fitting TRBD1. The germline V gene has CDR1 SNHLY and CDR2 FYNNEI. The CDR3 is made up of 17 amino acids. In nucleotides, the CDR3 is TGTGCCAGCACCAGGGGACAGGGGGCGCGTGGCCATCTTGCAACCATCTTC. It encodes CASTRGQGARGHLATIF.

V is TRBV28 and J is TRBJ1-2, with a tentative D call TRBD1 (5 bases). V was cut by 5 bases and J by 5 bases, with 12 bases left in between. CDR1 and CDR2 from the germline V gene are MDHEN and SYDVKM. The CDR3 contains 13 residues. This chain's CDR3 is CASSTGDSYGYTF. CDR3 nucleotide sequence: TGTGCCAGCAGTACAGGAGATAGTTATGGCTACACCTTC.

V is TRBV6-1 and J is TRBJ1-4; D possibly corresponds to TRBD1 (5 bases). V was clipped by 2 bases and J by 0 bases, with 10 bases between them. Germline-derived CDR1 and CDR2 are MNHNS and SASEGT. This CDR3 spans 16 amino acids. This chain's CDR3 is CASSEQGGATNEKLFF. The CDR3 DNA reads TGTGCCAGCAGTGAACAGGGCGGCGCAACTAATGAAAAACTGTTTTTT.

The chain carries TRBV10-3 and TRBJ2-3, with D possibly being TRBD1 (5 bases). The CDR3 sequence is 14 residues long. Germline values: CDR1 ENHRY, CDR2 SYGVKD. Trimming cost V 10 bases and J 1 base, with 15 bases left between them. Here the CDR3 DNA reads TGTGCCACCAGCTCGGGCAGGGGCACAGATACGCAGTATTTT. It encodes CATSSGRGTDTQYF.

This clone showed up just a few times. The chain couples TRBV7-2 to TRBJ2-7, with 7 bases matching TRBD1. J gave up 4 bases and V 5 bases, and 8 bases lay outside the gene matches. This CDR3 has 14 residues. CDR1 SGHTA and CDR2 FQGNSA come from the germline V gene. The CDR3: CASSLLQGRYEQYF. The CDR3, as DNA: TGTGCCAGCAGCCTTTTACAGGGGCGATACGAGCAGTACTTC.

The V gene is TRBV19, the J gene TRBJ1-1, with 8 nucleotides matching TRBD1. The trim removed 5 bases at V and 1 base at J, leaving 6 bases unmatched. Looked up from germline, CDR1 is LNHDA and CDR2 is SQIVND (reference sequence). The CDR3 has 15 residues. The chain's CDR3 is CASSDRGSGNTEAFF. The CDR3 nucleotides are TGTGCCAGTAGTGACAGGGGAAGCGGGAACACTGAAGCTTTCTTT.

This chain joins TRBV15 and TRBJ2-5; 8 nucleotides agree with TRBD2. The germline V gene has CDR1 LNHNV and CDR2 YYDKDF (reference sequence). V gave up 5 bases and J gave up 2 bases; unmatched junction bases: 4. CDR3 size: 14 residues. Here the CDR3 DNA reads TGTGCCACCAGCCATAGCGGGGAACAAGAGACCCAGTACTTC. It codes for CATSHSGEQETQYF.

The chain recombines TRBV9 with TRBJ1-2; 7 bases map to TRBD1. CDR1 is SGDLS and CDR2 is YYNGEE in the germline V gene. Trimming at V came to 5 bases and at J to 0 bases, leaving 4 bases not matched to a gene. CDR3 size: 14 residues. This chain's CDR3 is CASSDRETNYGYTF. For the CDR3, the DNA is TGTGCCAGCAGTGACAGGGAGACTAACTATGGCTACACCTTC.

The chain employs TRBV11-3 and TRBJ1-2; 8 positions match TRBD1. The CDR3 has 15 amino acids. V was clipped by 6 bases and J by 2 bases; unmatched bases: 8. Germline lookup yields CDR1 SGHNT and CDR2 YENEEA. CDR3 region: CASRTQDRVNYGYTF. CDR3 DNA sequence: TGTGCCAGCAGGACCCAGGACAGGGTGAACTATGGCTACACCTTC. The full variable domain, its missing parts supplied by reference TRBV11-3 and TRBJ1-2, is EAGVVQSPRYKIIEKKQPVAFWCNPISGHNTLYWYLQNLGQGPELLIRYENEEAVDDSQLPKDRFSAERLKGVDSTLKIQPAELGDSAVYLCASRTQDRVNYGYTFGSGTRLTVV.